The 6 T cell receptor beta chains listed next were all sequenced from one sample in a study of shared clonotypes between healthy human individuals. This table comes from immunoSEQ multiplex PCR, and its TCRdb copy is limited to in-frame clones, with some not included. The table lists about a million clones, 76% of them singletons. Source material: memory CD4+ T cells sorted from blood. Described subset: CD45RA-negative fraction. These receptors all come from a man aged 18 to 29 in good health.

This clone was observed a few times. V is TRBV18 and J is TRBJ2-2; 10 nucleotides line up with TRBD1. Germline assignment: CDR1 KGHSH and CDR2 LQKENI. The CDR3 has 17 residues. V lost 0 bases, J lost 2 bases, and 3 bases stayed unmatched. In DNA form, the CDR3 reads TGTGCCAGCTCACCACCGGGACAGGGGACCAACACCGGGGAGCTGTTTTTT. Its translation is CASSPPGQGTNTGELFF. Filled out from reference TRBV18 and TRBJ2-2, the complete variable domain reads NAGVMQNPRHLVRRRGQEARLRCSPMKGHSHVYWYRQLPEEGLKFMVYLQKENIIDESGMPKERFSAEFPKEGPSILRIQQVVRGDSAAYFCASSPPGQGTNTGELFFGEGSRLTVL.

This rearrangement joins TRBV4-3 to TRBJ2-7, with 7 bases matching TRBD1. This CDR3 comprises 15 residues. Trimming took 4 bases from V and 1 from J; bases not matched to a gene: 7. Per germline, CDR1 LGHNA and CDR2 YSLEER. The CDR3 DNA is TGCGCCAGCAGCCCGAGACAGGGTGTTTCCTACGAGCAGTACTTC. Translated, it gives CASSPRQGVSYEQYF.

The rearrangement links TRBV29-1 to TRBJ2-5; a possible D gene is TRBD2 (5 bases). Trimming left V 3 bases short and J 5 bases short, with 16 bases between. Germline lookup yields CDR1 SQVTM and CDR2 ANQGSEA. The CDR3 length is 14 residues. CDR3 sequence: CSVEITGPGETQYF. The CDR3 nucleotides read TGCAGCGTTGAGATAACCGGGCCGGGGGAGACCCAGTACTTC.

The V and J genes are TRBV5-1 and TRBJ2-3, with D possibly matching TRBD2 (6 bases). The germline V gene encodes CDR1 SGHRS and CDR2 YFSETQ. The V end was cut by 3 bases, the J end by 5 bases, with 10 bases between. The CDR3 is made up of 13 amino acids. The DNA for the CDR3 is TGCGCCAGCAGCTCGGTCGGGGGAGATACGCAGTATTTT. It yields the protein CASSSVGGDTQYF.

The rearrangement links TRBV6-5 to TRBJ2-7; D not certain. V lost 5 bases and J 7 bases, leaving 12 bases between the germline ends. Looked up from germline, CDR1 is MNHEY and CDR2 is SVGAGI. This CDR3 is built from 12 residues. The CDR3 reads CASSDTAGEQYF. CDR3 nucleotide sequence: TGTGCCAGCAGTGACACCGCCGGTGAGCAGTACTTC.

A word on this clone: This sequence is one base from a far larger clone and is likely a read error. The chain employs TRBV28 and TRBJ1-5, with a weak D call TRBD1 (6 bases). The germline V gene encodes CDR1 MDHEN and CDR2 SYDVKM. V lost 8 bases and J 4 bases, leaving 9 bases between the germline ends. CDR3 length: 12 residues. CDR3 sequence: CASRDNNQPQHF. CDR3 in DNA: TGTGCCAGCCGGGACAATAATCAGCCCCAGCATTTT.